The rows below give T cell receptor beta chains drawn from one sample of a study of shared clonotypes between healthy human individuals. The method was immunoSEQ multiplex PCR; TCRdb's version includes in-frame clones alone and lacks a portion of them. This sample yields approximately 2,000,000 clones, of which approximately 90% are seen a single time; around 0.4% belongs to the top ten. Sequencing used naive CD4+ T cells from PBMCs. These receptors were collected from a young man in good health. Some clones in this sample may be carry-over from other donors' samples. Both conserved end residues are part of each CDR3. Fields, in order: clone size, V gene, J gene, D gene, CDR3 protein, CDR3 DNA. D genes are given only for firm matches. Where a row states a size, it is once, few, many or the class of an expanded clone; other rows omit it.

>NA|TRBV29-1|TRBJ1-1|NA
CSVGPVATGKDTEAFF
TGCAGCGTTGGGCCGGTGGCAACCGGAAAAGACACTGAAGCTTTCTTT
>once|TRBV9|TRBJ2-1|NA
CASSPRSYNEQFF
TGTGCCAGCAGCCCCCGCTCCTACAATGAGCAGTTCTTC
>NA|TRBV29-1|TRBJ2-2|NA
CSALAGVNTGELFF
TGCAGCGCCCTGGCAGGGGTGAACACCGGGGAGCTGTTTTTT
>once|TRBV5-1|TRBJ2-1|TRBD2
CASSLMSSGSAVYEQFF
TGCGCCAGCAGCTTGATGTCTAGCGGGAGTGCTGTCTATGAGCAGTTCTTC
>NA|TRBV5-1|TRBJ1-3|NA
CASSLALTSGNTIYF
TGCGCCAGCAGCTTGGCCCTGACCTCTGGAAACACCATATATTTT
>NA|TRBV7-9|TRBJ2-5|NA
CASSLRRYREAEETQYF
TGTGCCAGCAGCTTACGCCGTTACAGGGAAGCCGAAGAGACCCAGTACTTC
>NA|TRBV6-5|TRBJ2-3|NA
CASSLDGTDTQYF
TGTGCCAGCAGCCTTGATGGGACAGATACGCAGTATTTT
>NA|TRBV21-1|TRBJ1-5|NA
CASSKVAFSNQPQHF
TGTGCCAGCAGCAAAGTCGCGTTTAGCAATCAGCCCCAGCATTTT
>NA|TRBV19|TRBJ2-2|NA
CASRLDRNTGELFF
TGTGCCAGTAGGTTGGACAGGAACACCGGGGAGCTGTTTTTT
>NA|TRBV5-1|TRBJ1-6|TRBD1
CASRDRDNSPLHF
TGCGCCAGCCGGGACAGAGATAATTCACCCCTCCACTTT
>once|TRBV11-2|TRBJ1-1|NA
CASSSLRGGEAFF
TGTGCCAGCAGCTCCCTACGAGGGGGGGAAGCTTTCTTT
>NA|TRBV7-2|TRBJ2-2|TRBD1
CASSPPGQIPGELFF
TGTGCCAGCAGCCCGCCGGGACAGATTCCCGGGGAGCTGTTTTTT
>few|TRBV6-5|TRBJ1-2|NA
CASSYDATGYGYTF
TGTGCCAGCAGTTATGACGCCACCGGGTATGGCTACACCTTC
>NA|TRBV18|TRBJ2-5|NA
CASSPQAQETQYF
TGTGCCAGCTCACCCCAGGCTCAAGAGACCCAGTACTTC
>NA|TRBV18|TRBJ2-7|NA
CASSPTTGGTYEQYF
TGTGCCAGCTCACCAACAACTGGGGGGACCTACGAGCAGTACTTC
>NA|TRBV4-1|TRBJ2-1|TRBD1
CASSPLNRDRGSNEQFF
TGCGCCAGCAGCCCGTTAAACCGGGACAGGGGATCCAATGAGCAGTTCTTC
>NA|TRBV28|TRBJ2-6|NA
CASSSQGSSGANVLTF
TGTGCCAGCAGTTCCCAGGGGAGTTCTGGGGCCAACGTCCTGACTTTC
>NA|TRBV5-5|TRBJ2-7|TRBD1
CASSWTGFDEQYF
TGTGCCAGCAGCTGGACAGGGTTCGACGAGCAGTACTTC
>NA|TRBV6-6|TRBJ2-3|TRBD2
CASSYSTSGIEYF
TGTGCCAGCAGTTACTCGACTAGCGGGATAGAGTATTTT
>NA|TRBV5-5|TRBJ1-1|NA
CASRPGPDSRTEAFF
TGTGCCAGCAGACCCGGCCCAGACTCGAGGACTGAAGCTTTCTTT
>NA|TRBV4-2|TRBJ2-3|TRBD2
CASSQGPGTSGTDTQYF
TGTGCCAGCAGCCAAGGTCCCGGGACTAGCGGGACAGATACGCAGTATTTT
>NA|TRBV7-3|TRBJ2-2|TRBD2
CASSSLAGGPVGELFF
TGTGCCAGCAGCTCTCTAGCGGGAGGGCCGGTCGGGGAGCTGTTTTTT
>NA|TRBV7-9|TRBJ2-5|NA
CASSLGRGETQYF
TGTGCCAGCAGCTTAGGACGGGGAGAGACCCAGTACTTC
>NA|TRBV14|TRBJ2-6|NA
CASSQDRALPGANVLTF
TGTGCCAGCAGCCAAGATCGAGCGCTGCCCGGGGCCAACGTCCTGACTTTC
>NA|TRBV19|TRBJ2-7|NA
CASSIAGTGHEQYF
TGTGCCAGTAGTATAGCAGGTACAGGCCACGAGCAGTACTTC
>NA|TRBV6-5|TRBJ2-1|TRBD2
CASRDSSGYYNEQFF
TGTGCCAGCAGGGATTCTAGCGGCTATTACAATGAGCAGTTCTTC
>NA|TRBV30|TRBJ2-5|NA
CAWSGQLQETQYF
TGTGCCTGGAGTGGACAGCTCCAAGAGACCCAGTACTTC
>NA|TRBV25-1|TRBJ1-2|NA
CASSERRLNYGYTF
TGTGCCAGCAGTGAACGGAGACTTAACTATGGCTACACCTTC
>NA|TRBV9|TRBJ2-3|TRBD2
CASSQTSGMSTDTQYF
TGTGCCAGCAGCCAAACTAGCGGGATGAGCACAGATACGCAGTATTTT
>NA|TRBV5-1|TRBJ2-1|TRBD1
CASSLTRTGVGNEQFF
TGCGCCAGCAGCTTGACTCGGACAGGGGTTGGAAATGAGCAGTTCTTC
>NA|TRBV7-3|TRBJ2-1|NA
CASSPQPNNEQFF
TGTGCCAGCAGCCCCCAACCAAACAATGAGCAGTTCTTC
>once|TRBV6-6|TRBJ1-2|NA
CASSLGGVENGYTF
TGTGCCAGCAGCCTCGGAGGGGTGGAGAATGGCTACACCTTC
>NA|TRBV28|TRBJ2-1|TRBD1
CASSLWTGGLRQDEQFF
TGTGCCAGCAGTTTATGGACAGGGGGGTTGCGGCAGGATGAGCAGTTCTTC
>NA|TRBV7-2|TRBJ2-1|NA
CASSLSPPFPPSIF
TGTGCCAGCAGCTTATCGCCTCCTTTCCCCCCGAGTATCTTC
>NA|TRBV13|TRBJ2-7|NA
CASSPGPEGYEQYF
TGTGCCAGCAGCCCGGGGCCCGAAGGCTACGAGCAGTACTTC
>NA|TRBV2|TRBJ1-6|NA
CASSDPGDPSPLHF
TGTGCCAGCAGTGACCCAGGGGATCCCTCACCCCTCCACTTT
>NA|TRBV28|TRBJ2-7|NA
CASTIDTAGSYEQYF
TGTGCCAGCACCATCGATACGGCCGGGTCCTACGAGCAGTACTTC
>NA|TRBV28|TRBJ1-3|NA
CASSPTELAGNTIYF
TGTGCCAGCAGTCCAACCGAACTAGCTGGAAACACCATATATTTT
>NA|TRBV6-1|TRBJ1-4|NA
CASKADLVDEKLFF
TGTGCCAGCAAGGCGGATTTAGTGGATGAAAAACTGTTTTTT
>once|TRBV28|TRBJ1-1|TRBD1
CASSRGQEAFF
TGTGCCAGCAGTAGGGGACAGGAAGCTTTCTTT
>NA|TRBV2|TRBJ2-7|TRBD1
CASTRQGREQYF
TGTGCCAGCACCCGACAGGGGAGGGAGCAGTACTTC
>NA|TRBV7-9|TRBJ2-1|NA
CASSSHRDVTYNEQFF
TGTGCCAGCAGCTCCCACAGGGATGTCACCTACAATGAGCAGTTCTTC
>NA|TRBV5-1|TRBJ2-3|TRBD1
CASSPLTGSSDTQYF
TGCGCCAGCAGCCCTCTGACAGGGAGTTCAGATACGCAGTATTTT
>once|TRBV7-9|TRBJ2-1|TRBD2
CASSFHPLAGDNEQFF
TGTGCCAGCAGTTTTCACCCACTAGCGGGAGATAATGAGCAGTTCTTC
>NA|TRBV15|TRBJ1-3|NA
CATSRDAGGSGNTIYF
TGTGCCACCAGCAGAGATGCCGGGGGCTCTGGAAACACCATATATTTT
>NA|TRBV7-2|TRBJ2-3|TRBD2
CASSLLPSGSADTQYF
TGTGCCAGCAGCTTACTGCCTAGCGGGAGTGCAGATACGCAGTATTTT
>few|TRBV7-2|TRBJ1-1|NA
CASSFSQNTEAFF
TGTGCCAGCAGCTTCAGTCAGAACACTGAAGCTTTCTTT
>NA|TRBV28|TRBJ2-7|TRBD2
CASSLRLAGRNF
TGTGCCAGCAGCTTACGACTAGCGGGAAGAAACTTC
>NA|TRBV18|TRBJ2-2|NA
CASSPLGTPRRAGELFF
TGTGCCAGCTCACCACTAGGTACACCCCGGAGGGCCGGGGAGCTGTTTTTT
>NA|TRBV7-6|TRBJ1-1|NA
CASSLDVNTEAFF
TGTGCCAGCAGCTTAGATGTGAACACTGAAGCTTTCTTT
>few|TRBV28|TRBJ1-2|NA
CASSRGLDYGYTF
TGTGCCAGCAGCCGGGGCTTGGACTATGGCTACACCTTC
>NA|TRBV28|TRBJ2-7|NA
CASSPLRYEQYF
TGTGCCAGCAGTCCCCTACGGTACGAGCAGTACTTC
>NA|TRBV18|TRBJ2-3|NA
CASSSAVSASTDTQYF
TGTGCCAGCTCATCAGCGGTCAGCGCGTCAACAGATACGCAGTATTTT